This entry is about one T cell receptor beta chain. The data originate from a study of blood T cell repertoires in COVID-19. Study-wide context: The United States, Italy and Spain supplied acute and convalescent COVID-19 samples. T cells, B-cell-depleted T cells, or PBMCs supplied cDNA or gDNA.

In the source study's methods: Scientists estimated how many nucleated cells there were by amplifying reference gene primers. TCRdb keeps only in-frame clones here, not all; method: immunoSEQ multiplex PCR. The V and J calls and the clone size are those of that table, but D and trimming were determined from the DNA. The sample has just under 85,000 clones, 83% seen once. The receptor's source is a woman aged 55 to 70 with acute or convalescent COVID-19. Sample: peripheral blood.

CDR3 sequence reads: CASSTGDNWNTIYF. The DNA of the CDR3 is TGCGCCAGCAGCACCGGGGACAATTGGAACACCATATATTTT. The chain combines TRBV5-1 with TRBJ1-3; D is perhaps TRBD1 (6 bases). The germline CDR1 and CDR2 sequences are SGHRS and YFSETQ. The CDR3 totals 14 residues. V dropped 4 bases and J dropped 7 bases, with 15 bases sitting between them.